These T cell receptor beta chains were read from a single sample in a study of vaccination and CD4 T cells after COVID-19. No antigen has been identified for these receptors. TCRdb re-derived calls from the PCR reads in MiXCR, one entry per CDR3 protein. The data contain approximately 9,800 distinct CDR3 sequences, roughly three fifths of them seen just once; the ten biggest clones take up under 35%. The specimen was CD4+ T cells from blood, cultured in vitro. Receptor source: a human donor who had recovered from COVID-19. The CDR3 runs from the conserved cysteine through the conserved F or W.

TRBV6-5 CASSYTDRIYEQYF
TRBV19 CASSGGTGRNSPLHF
TRBV12-3/TRBV12-4 CASSPPPSRSGSVQTQYF
TRBV18 CASSPGQGRGYEQYF
TRBV20-1 CSASHDSNEQYF
TRBV25-1 CASRGSQGTEAFF
TRBV11-2 CASSLFPPGGNTGELFF
TRBV6-1 CASSEQLNYGYTF
TRBV7-9 CASSPNQVRSLGHYGYTF
TRBV20-1 CSARGGQQGIYEQYF
TRBV20-1 CSARDSGSTYEQYF
TRBV2 CARGGAGPYTGELFF
TRBV7-2 CASSLAGGGGYEQYF
TRBV5-6 CASSAPALYGYTF
TRBV7-9 CASNPAFVRDRAGYTF
TRBV6-1 CASRTIGYTF
TRBV7-2 CASSSRDSLNGYTF
TRBV19 CASSPSGGRSEQYF
TRBV20-1 CSASRHAGGREETQYF
TRBV19 CASSSGRRGREEKLFF
TRBV5-1 CASSVTGTGGRNGYTF
TRBV2 CASSGAYQPQHF
TRBV20-1 CSARDLVGSYNEQFF
TRBV20-1 CSAARGISYEQYF
TRBV6-2/TRBV6-3 CASSYSGLAGATRKDTQYF
TRBV6-5 CASSYSGLRGDGYTF
TRBV5-1 CASSLTTDLNYGYTF
TRBV27 CASSVGGWGKRTEAFF
TRBV19 CASSSRTGVYNSPLHF